Presented here are 13 T cell receptor beta chains from one specimen sequenced in a study of cytomegalovirus exposure and HLA in healthy donors listed by TCRdb under 2017. The library was generated by the immunoSEQ multiplex PCR assay. The multiplex PCR relied on a mix of 60 forward primers for TCR Vbeta segments and 13 reverse primers for TCR Jbeta segments. TCRdb stores this immuneACCESS table with in-frame sequences only. Part of the clones is absent; in the studies checked, under half of the shortfall reflects unresolved V genes, and no reason is known for the rest. In all, the sample holds under 120,000 clones, and approximately 80% of those were seen once. The ten largest account for roughly 5.6% of the sample. Sequencing input: PBMCs. Every receptor here comes from a female donor in good health and CMV-seropositive.

This clone was found a few times. The chain uses TRBV7-2 and TRBJ1-6; D is ambiguous. V gave up 3 bases and J gave up 6 bases, with 12 bases separating them. The CDR3 totals 15 residues. Per the germline V gene, CDR1 is SGHTA and CDR2 is FQGNSA. Here the CDR3 reads CASSFVSASNSPLHF. The DNA for the CDR3 is TGTGCCAGCAGCTTCGTATCCGCGAGTAATTCACCCCTCCACTTT. The full variable domain, completed using reference TRBV7-2 and TRBJ1-6, is GAGVSQSPSNKVTEKGKDVELRCDPISGHTALYWYRQSLGQGLEFLIYFQGNSAPDKSGLPSDRFSAERTGGSVSTLTIQRTQQEDSAVYLCASSFVSASNSPLHFGNGTRLTVT.

The CDR3 DNA follows: TGTGCCAGCAGCTTAGGGGATAGCGGGAACAATGAGCAGTTCTTC. This codes for CASSLGDSGNNEQFF. The chain joins TRBV7-9 to TRBJ2-1; TRBD2 agrees at 8 bases. The germline gives CDR1 SEHNR, CDR2 FQNEAQ (reference sequence). V lost 1 base to trimming and J lost 5 bases; unmatched junction nucleotides: 4. The CDR3 has 15 residues.

The chain couples TRBV14 to TRBJ2-7; D perhaps matches TRBD2 (5 bases). Looked up from germline, CDR1 is SGHDN and CDR2 is FVKESK. The CDR3 runs 15 residues. Between the trimmed V and J ends, which lost 1 base and 2 bases, there was a span of 12 bases. The DNA of the CDR3 is TGTGCCAGCAGCCAAGGTTTCGGGGAAACCTACGAGCAGTACTTC. The encoded protein is CASSQGFGETYEQYF.

This chain uses TRBV6-5 with TRBJ1-2; TRBD1 matches at 7 bases. The V gene's germline CDR1 is MNHEY and CDR2 SVGAGI. This CDR3 is built from 13 residues. V gave up 6 bases and J gave up 7 bases; unmatched junction bases: 8. CDR3 nucleotide sequence: TGTGCCAGCAGACGACAGGGCCCGAGTGGCTACACCTTC. Amino acids: CASRRQGPSGYTF.

This chain links TRBV10-2 with TRBJ2-1, with 13 bases lining up with TRBD2. This CDR3 spans 15 amino acids. Germline-derived CDR1 and CDR2 are WSHSY and SAAADI. With V trimmed by 7 bases and J by 9 bases, 9 bases remained unmatched. This CDR3 is CASIRTSGSNGEQFF. In nucleotides, the CDR3 is TGCGCCAGCATTCGGACTAGCGGGAGTAATGGTGAGCAGTTCTTC.

V and J are TRBV6-1 and TRBJ2-4; D is possibly TRBD1 (6 bases). This CDR3 contains 15 residues. V was cut by 10 bases and J by 0 bases, with 16 bases left in between. CDR1 and CDR2 from the germline V gene are MNHNS and SASEGT. The DNA for the CDR3 is TGTGCCACCCAGCGCGGACAGCTAGCCAAAAACATTCAGTACTTC. It translates to CATQRGQLAKNIQYF.

J is TRBJ2-1 and V is TRBV5-1; 8 positions agree with TRBD2. CDR3 length: 16 amino acids. Germline V CDR1 and CDR2: SGHRS, YFSETQ. V gave up 2 bases and J gave up 2 bases; unmatched junction bases: 6. CDR3 coding DNA: TGCGCCAGCAGCTTTACTAGCGGACCTACCTACAATGAGCAGTTCTTC. It specifies CASSFTSGPTYNEQFF.

The CDR3 sequence: CSVELGTSRSYNEQFF. The CDR3 DNA is TGCAGCGTTGAACTCGGGACTAGCCGCTCCTACAATGAGCAGTTCTTC. The chain links TRBV29-1 to TRBJ2-1; 9 bases are shared with TRBD2. The junction had 5 bases not matched to a gene; V was cut back by 2 bases and J by 0 bases. This CDR3 is built from 16 residues. Germline CDR1 and CDR2: SQVTM and ANQGSEA.

V and J are TRBV11-2 and TRBJ2-7; D unresolved. In germline, CDR1 is SGHAT, CDR2 FQNNGV. V was trimmed by 1 base and J by 2 bases, leaving 6 bases between them. This CDR3 region has 13 residues. As DNA, the CDR3 is TGTGCCAGCAGCTTAGGGGCGACCTACGAGCAGTACTTC. Protein: CASSLGATYEQYF.

The rearrangement joins TRBV6-6 to TRBJ2-7; TRBD1 matches at 7 bases. The J segment lost 2 bases and the V segment lost 4 bases, leaving 5 bases of the junction unmatched. The germline CDR1 and CDR2 sequences are MNHNY and SVGAGI (reference sequence). This CDR3 has 14 residues. The CDR3 bases are TGTGCCAGCAGTTCTGGACAGGCCCCCTACGAGCAGTACTTC. Its translation: CASSSGQAPYEQYF.

The V call is TRBV6-1, the J call TRBJ2-5; the D gene is possibly TRBD1 (5 bases). The CDR3 sequence is 13 residues long. V was clipped by 6 bases and J by 4 bases, with 12 bases between them. Germline V gene data show CDR1 as MNHNS and CDR2 as SASEGT. The chain's CDR3 is CASSADRRETQYF. Here the CDR3 DNA reads TGTGCCAGCAGCGCTGACAGAAGAGAGACCCAGTACTTC.

The gene calls are TRBV6-1 and TRBJ2-2; 13 positions agree with TRBD2. The germline V gene encodes CDR1 MNHNS and CDR2 SASEGT. CDR3 length equals 16 residues. J gave up 4 bases and V 6 bases, and 5 bases lay outside the gene matches. CDR3 in amino acids: CASRETSGRATGELFF. For the CDR3, the DNA is TGTGCCAGCAGGGAAACTAGCGGGAGGGCCACCGGGGAGCTGTTTTTT.

The CDR3 sequence: CASGSPGANVLTF. The CDR3 nucleotides read TGTGCCAGCGGGTCCCCTGGGGCCAACGTCCTGACTTTC. The rearrangement uses TRBV19 and TRBJ2-6; D uncertain. V shed 9 bases and J shed 2 bases, with 8 bases lying between them. CDR1 LNHDA and CDR2 SQIVND come from the germline V gene (reference sequence). The CDR3 is 13 residues long.